The clone carrying this T cell receptor beta chain is deemed large. This sample is drawn from a study of blood T cell repertoires in COVID-19. Repertoires were generated with immunoSEQ multiplex PCR, while TCRdb's copy carries only in-frame clones and drops some. The sample includes around 170,000 clones, around 80% of them seen just once. Germline V lookup: CDR1 SGHDT, CDR2 YYEEEE. The V end lost 3 bases, the J end lost 6 bases, and 9 bases lay between the germline ends. This CDR3 has 12 amino acids. The chain carries TRBV5-6 and TRBJ1-1; D remains unclear. Sequenced sample: PBMCs or T cells enriched from blood (not recorded which). The clonotype was recovered from a man in his forties or fifties who had recovered from COVID-19. The CDR3 reads CASSWRSSEAFF. As DNA, the CDR3 is TGTGCCAGCAGCTGGAGGAGTTCTGAAGCTTTCTTT.